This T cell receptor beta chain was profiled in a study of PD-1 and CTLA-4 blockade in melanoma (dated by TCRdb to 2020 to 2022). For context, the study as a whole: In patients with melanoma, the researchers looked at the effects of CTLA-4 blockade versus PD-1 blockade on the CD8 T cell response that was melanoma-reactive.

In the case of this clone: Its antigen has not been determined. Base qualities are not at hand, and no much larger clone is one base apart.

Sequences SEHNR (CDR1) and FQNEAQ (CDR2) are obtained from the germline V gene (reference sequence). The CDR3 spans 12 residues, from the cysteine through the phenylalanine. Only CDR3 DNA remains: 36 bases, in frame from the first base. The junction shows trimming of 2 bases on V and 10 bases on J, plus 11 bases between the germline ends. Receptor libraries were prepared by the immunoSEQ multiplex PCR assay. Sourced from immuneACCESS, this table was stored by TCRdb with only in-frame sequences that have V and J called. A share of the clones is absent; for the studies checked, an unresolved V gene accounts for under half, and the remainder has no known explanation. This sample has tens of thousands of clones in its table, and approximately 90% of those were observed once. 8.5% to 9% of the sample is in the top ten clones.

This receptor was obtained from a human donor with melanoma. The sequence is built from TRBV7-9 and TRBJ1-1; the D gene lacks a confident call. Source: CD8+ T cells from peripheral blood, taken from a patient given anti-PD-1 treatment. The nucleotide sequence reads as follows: TGTGCCAGCAGCTTATTCCGAGACTTAGCTTTCTTT. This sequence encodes CASSLFRDLAFF.